Shown below are 15 T cell receptor beta chains from a single sample sequenced in a study of cytomegalovirus exposure and HLA in healthy donors. The PCR used 60 Vbeta and 13 Jbeta primers. Method: immunoSEQ multiplex PCR; TCRdb's copy keeps in-frame clones and lacks some. Counted here are tens of thousands of clones, around 80% occurring once; the ten biggest clones make up around 0.63%. Specimen: PBMCs. These receptors originate from a man aged 30 to 45 in good health and CMV-seronegative.

The V gene is TRBV7-3, the J gene TRBJ2-5; 9 bases are a match to TRBD2. Germline V gene data show CDR1 as SGHTA and CDR2 as FQGTGA. V gave up 2 bases and J gave up 5 bases; unmatched junction bases: 3. This CDR3 has 14 amino acids. CDR3 protein: CASSLAGGGETQYF. The DNA of the CDR3 is TGTGCCAGCAGCTTAGCGGGGGGGGGCGAGACCCAGTACTTC.

The V and J genes are TRBV19 and TRBJ1-2; 8 positions match TRBD1. Per the germline V gene, CDR1 is LNHDA and CDR2 is SQIVND (reference sequence). Trimming at V came to 7 bases and at J to 1 base, leaving 8 bases not matched to a gene. The CDR3 spans 15 residues. The CDR3: CASIRGTGGNYGYTF. The CDR3 nucleotides are TGTGCCAGTATCCGAGGGACAGGCGGTAACTATGGCTACACCTTC. Full variable domain (rest looked up from reference TRBV19 and TRBJ1-2): DGGITQSPKYLFRKEGQNVTLSCEQNLNHDAMYWYRQDPGQGLRLIYYSQIVNDFQKGDIAEGYSVSREKKESFPLTVTSAQKNPTAFYLCASIRGTGGNYGYTFGSGTRLTVV.

This chain links TRBV7-6 with TRBJ1-1; the match to TRBD1 covers 9 bases. CDR3 length: 15 amino acids. Unmatched junction bases numbered 4, after V lost 1 base and J lost 4 bases. CDR1 is SGHVS, CDR2 FNYEAQ, per germline. The CDR3 is CASSLVGTGITEAFF. Here the CDR3 DNA reads TGTGCCAGCAGCTTAGTAGGGACAGGGATCACTGAAGCTTTCTTT.

A word on this clone: Distinct nucleotide sequences in the sample also encode this CDR3. The V and J genes are TRBV5-4 and TRBJ1-2, with TRBD1 identical over 7 bases. Looked up from germline, CDR1 is SGHNT and CDR2 is YYREEE (reference sequence). This CDR3 contains 14 residues. Losses at the gene ends were 0 bases for V and 3 bases for J; bases not matched to a gene: 2. The CDR3 protein is CASSLVQGDYGYTF. The DNA of the CDR3 is TGTGCCAGCAGCTTGGTGCAGGGGGACTATGGCTACACCTTC.

This chain links TRBV27 with TRBJ2-3; weak D call: TRBD1 (6 bases). This CDR3 region has 18 residues. Germline loops: CDR1 MNHEY, CDR2 SMNVEV (reference sequence). Trimming took 1 base from V and 2 from J, leaving 19 bases between them. The CDR3 spells CASSLYPGQTSPTDTQYF. CDR3 DNA sequence: TGTGCCAGCAGTTTATACCCCGGACAGACAAGTCCCACAGATACGCAGTATTTT.

As to this clone: Additional DNA sequences in this sample encode the identical CDR3. In DNA form, the CDR3 reads TGTGCCAGCAGCGGGGGACAAATGAACACTGAAGCTTTCTTT. Residues: CASSGGQMNTEAFF. The chain employs TRBV5-4 and TRBJ1-1; D is possibly TRBD1 (6 bases). V lost 4 bases and J lost 0, with 10 bases in between. This CDR3 is 14 amino acids long. Germline CDR1 and CDR2: SGHNT and YYREEE (reference sequence).

The rearrangement joins TRBV11-3 to TRBJ2-1; the D is unclear. CDR1 SGHNT and CDR2 YENEEA come from the germline V gene. This CDR3 is 12 amino acids long. The V end lost 2 bases, the J end lost 7 bases, and 6 bases lay between the germline ends. The CDR3 coding sequence is TGTGCCAGCAGCTTAAACACAAATGAGCAGTTCTTC. It specifies CASSLNTNEQFF. Full variable domain (outside the CDR3, taken from reference TRBV11-3 and TRBJ2-1): EAGVVQSPRYKIIEKKQPVAFWCNPISGHNTLYWYLQNLGQGPELLIRYENEEAVDDSQLPKDRFSAERLKGVDSTLKIQPAELGDSAVYLCASSLNTNEQFFGPGTRLTVL.

The CDR3 sequence: CASSVGTGNQPQHF. CDR3 DNA: TGTGCCAGCAGCGTAGGGACAGGGAATCAGCCCCAGCATTTT. The V call is TRBV9, the J call TRBJ1-5, with 8 bases identical to TRBD1. The CDR3 runs to 14 residues. V lost 0 bases to trimming and J lost 4 bases; unmatched junction nucleotides: 0. From germline, CDR1 is SGDLS and CDR2 YYNGEE.

This chain uses TRBV5-1 with TRBJ2-2; 9 nucleotides match TRBD1. CDR3 size: 15 residues. CDR1 is SGHRS and CDR2 is YFSETQ in the germline V gene. V trimming: 2 bases; J trimming: 5 bases; junction bases outside the gene matches: 4. CDR3 protein: CASSFKGQGTGELFF. The CDR3 DNA reads as TGCGCCAGCAGCTTCAAGGGACAGGGTACCGGGGAGCTGTTTTTT.

This chain joins TRBV4-1 and TRBJ1-1; TRBD1 matches 7 bases. Germline lookup yields CDR1 MGHRA and CDR2 YSYEKL. The CDR3 loop spans 17 amino acids. V lost 1 base and J lost 0; bases outside the gene matches: 8. CDR3 sequence: CASSQVLSGQLNTEAFF. The CDR3 DNA is TGCGCCAGCAGCCAAGTGTTGTCGGGACAGTTGAACACTGAAGCTTTCTTT.

The chain carries TRBV4-1 and TRBJ2-2, with 9 bases aligning to TRBD2. The V gene's germline CDR1 is MGHRA and CDR2 YSYEKL. This CDR3 is built from 16 residues. Unmatched junction bases numbered 5, after V lost 1 base and J lost 5 bases. The CDR3 protein is CASSQGGRGATGELFF. The CDR3 DNA reads TGCGCCAGCAGCCAAGGCGGGAGGGGGGCGACCGGGGAGCTGTTTTTT.

The sample holds a few counts of this clone. Other DNA sequences within the sample encode an identical CDR3. The gene calls are TRBV7-9 and TRBJ1-1; TRBD1 might be the D (5 bases). V was trimmed by 3 bases and J by 3 bases, leaving 11 bases between them. Per germline, CDR1 SEHNR and CDR2 FQNEAQ (reference sequence). The CDR3 runs to 14 residues. CDR3 sequence reads: CASSFQGRDTEAFF. As DNA, the CDR3 is TGTGCCAGCAGCTTTCAGGGAAGGGACACTGAAGCTTTCTTT.

The rearrangement uses TRBV6-1 and TRBJ2-7; 10 nucleotides align to TRBD1. Germline V gene lookup returns CDR1 MNHNS and CDR2 SASEGT. V shed 6 bases, J shed 0 bases, and the junction held 5 bases outside the gene matches. This CDR3 has 15 amino acids. CDR3 loop: CASRGWTGGSYEQYV. As DNA, the CDR3 is TGTGCCAGCAGGGGATGGACAGGGGGCTCCTACGAGCAGTACGTC.

V and J are TRBV7-9 and TRBJ1-3; the D gene is possibly TRBD1 (5 bases). This CDR3 is built from 14 residues. Between the trimmed V and J ends, which lost 6 bases and 0 bases, there was a span of 9 bases. Germline-derived CDR1 and CDR2 are SEHNR and FQNEAQ (reference sequence). CDR3 DNA: TGTGCCAGCAGGGCAGGGAACTCTGGAAACACCATATATTTT. This translates into CASRAGNSGNTIYF.

The CDR3 is CASSIRLAGLKETQYF. The CDR3 DNA reads TGTGCCAGTAGTATAAGACTAGCGGGCCTCAAAGAGACCCAGTACTTC. The rearrangement links TRBV19 to TRBJ2-5; 10 nucleotides line up with TRBD2. Germline V gives CDR1 LNHDA, CDR2 SQIVND (reference sequence). V dropped 2 bases and J dropped 3; count of bases not matched to a gene: 6. The CDR3 is 16 residues long.